The TCR beta chain under discussion was sequenced for a study of blood T cell repertoires in COVID-19. Study in general: PBMCs, B-cell-depleted T cells, or T cells were the source of the cDNA or gDNA that made up the material.

Clones were sequenced by immunoSEQ multiplex PCR, and TCRdb holds only the in-frame ones, with some missing. Altogether 100,000 to 120,000 clones are present, 80% to 90% being singletons, with the ten largest covering approximately 15%. The sequencing sample was made of peripheral blood. The clonotype comes from a woman aged 55-70 years with acute or convalescent COVID-19.

The CDR3 bases are TGTGCCTGGAGTGTCAGGGACAGGCCCTACGAGCAGTACTTC. Translation gives CAWSVRDRPYEQYF. The V gene is TRBV30, the J gene TRBJ2-7; TRBD1 matches 8 bases. CDR3 length: 14 residues. Trimming took 0 bases from V and 2 from J; bases not matched to a gene: 3. From germline, CDR1 is GTSNPN and CDR2 SVGIG (reference sequence).